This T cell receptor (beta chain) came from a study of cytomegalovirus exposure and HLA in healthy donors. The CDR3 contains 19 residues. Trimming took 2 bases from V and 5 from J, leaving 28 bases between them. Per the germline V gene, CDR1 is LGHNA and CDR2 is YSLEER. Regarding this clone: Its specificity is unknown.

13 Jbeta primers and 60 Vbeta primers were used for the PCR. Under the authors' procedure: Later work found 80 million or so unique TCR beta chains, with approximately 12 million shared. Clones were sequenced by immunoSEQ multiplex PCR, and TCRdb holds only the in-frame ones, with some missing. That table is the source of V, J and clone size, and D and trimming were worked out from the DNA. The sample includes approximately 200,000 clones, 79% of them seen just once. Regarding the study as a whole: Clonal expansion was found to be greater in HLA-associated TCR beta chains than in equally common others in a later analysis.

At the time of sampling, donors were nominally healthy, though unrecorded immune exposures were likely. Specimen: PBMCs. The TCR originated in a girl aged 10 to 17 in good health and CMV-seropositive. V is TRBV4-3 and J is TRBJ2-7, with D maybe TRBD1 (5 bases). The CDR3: CASSQTYLGADGHPHEQYF. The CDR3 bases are TGCGCCAGCAGCCAAACTTATCTTGGGGCGGACGGTCATCCCCACGAGCAGTACTTC.